The clone carrying this TCR beta chain was found a few times. MiXCR, applied by TCRdb to the RT-PCR reads, yields one record per CDR3 protein. Of about 700,000 distinct CDR3 sequences listed, over 12% are singletons. Germline V gene sequence: CDR1 LGHDT, CDR2 YNNKEL (reference sequence). The junction had 13 bases not matched to a gene; V was cut back by 4 bases and J by 6 bases. The CDR3 totals 16 residues. The clonotype comes from a female donor in good health, serving as a healthy control. The sample taken for sequencing was memory CD4+ T cells from blood. The chain joins TRBV3-1 to TRBJ1-1, with TRBD1 identical over 8 bases. CDR3 coding DNA: TGTGCCAGCAGCCCTAGTCCCGGGACAGGCGCGGCTGAAGCTTTCTTT. Residues: CASSPSPGTGAAEAFF. Full variable domain (rest looked up from reference TRBV3-1 and TRBJ1-1): DTAVSQTPKYLVTQMGNDKSIKCEQNLGHDTMYWYKQDSKKFLKIMFSYNNKELIINETVPNRFSPKSPDKAHLNLHINSLELGDSAVYFCASSPSPGTGAAEAFFGQGTRLTVV.